This T cell receptor (beta chain) was identified during a study of molecular identifiers for immune sequencing clone quantification listed by TCRdb under 2018. For the study in its entirety: For a replicate experiment, RNA from roughly 18,000 or 92,000 naive CD8 T cells was divided into five aliquots, and four of the five aliquots were sequenced. This methods study used CD8 T cells to benchmark TCR RNA copy counting and molecular-identifier clustering-based TCR repertoire sequencing (MIDCIRS).

This clonotype was detected many times. Its antigen target is currently unknown. Base qualities are not recorded, but no much larger clone differs from it by a single base. The paper's findings and limits, for the study overall: When barcode sub-clustering was not used, chimeric consensus sequences inflated TCR diversity, with chimeras reaching as high as 47%. The naive libraries included spiked-in Jurkat TCR RNA (10 copies' worth), and this Jurkat TCR RNA is not part of the donor repertoire. Highly expanded clone sizes could be underestimated if identical TCR molecules share a barcode. In CMV-specific effector cells, clones with more than 20 RNA copies contained over 97% of molecules, whereas in naive cells such clones contained under 1% of molecules. Modeling gave roughly 2.9 recovered TCR RNA copies per cell versus roughly 10 by digital PCR, implying around 33% capture efficiency. Spiked-in Jurkat TCR RNA equal to a single cell's worth was reported to be detectable even within 1,100,000 naive CD8 T cells.

The method behind the library was PCR. TCRdb names Illumina HiSeq 4000 as the instrument used. Bulk TCR libraries were prepared as previously described, using TCR primers listed in Table S5. Purification of total RNA was performed with the Qiagen AllPrep DNA/RNA kit. Before any analysis, reads coming from multiple sequencing runs of the same library were combined into one pool. In the paper's pipeline: Reads were retained only if their TCR constant sequence matched exactly, and those retained reads were trimmed to 150 nt and grouped according to their 12-nt molecular barcodes. Reads inside each barcode group were sub-clustered using a 15% Levenshtein threshold, and a quality-weighted consensus sequence was constructed for each RNA molecule. Non-functional sequences were discarded, and so were lower-count sequences lying one edit away from another sequence. Based on fitting two negative binomial distributions, any barcode sub-cluster with under 20% of the maximum read count was discarded. Starting from the raw public reads, TCRdb applied fastp trimming at Q25, assembled clones with MiXCR and retained in-frame beta chains. Records with the same CDR3 protein are collapsed into one entry carrying the most frequent genes and DNA. The V and J calls, along with clone size, are taken from TCRdb and not from the paper's own processing. The sample records fewer than 30,000 distinct CDR3 sequences, 17% of which are singletons. The ten top clones hold roughly 1% of the sample.

For this chain, trimming is 5 bases at the V end and 4 bases at the J end, and the number of junction bases without a gene match is 4. Based on the germline V gene (reference sequence), the CDR1 and CDR2 sequences are SEHNR and FQNEAQ. From its cysteine to its phenylalanine, the CDR3 spans 14 amino acids. CDR3 DNA is the only sequence kept; it has 42 bases, read in frame from the first base. Libraries of naive CD8 T cells were built from about 20,000 to 1,000,000 sorted cells, with 10%, 30% or 50% of the purified RNA used. On a BD FACSAria II, naive CD8 T cells were FACS-sorted as CD8+CD4-CCR7+CD45RA+ and collected into RLT Plus buffer. Nine to eleven TCR copies' worth of Jurkat RNA were spiked into roughly 18,000-1,000,000 naive CD8 T cell samples to test detection sensitivity. CD8 T cells were enriched with RosetteSep CD8+ T Cell Enrichment Cocktail and Ficoll-Paque, followed by ACK red cell lysis.

The rearranged segments are TRBV7-9 and TRBJ2-2, with TRBD1 matching 7 junction bases. Sequences were obtained from naive CD8+ T cells from blood, with Jurkat cell RNA spiked in. Reading the label with the study, this specimen's cell subset or site is: FACS-sorted CD8+CD4-CCR7+CD45RA+ naive T cells. The receptor was isolated from a human donor in good health. Some libraries in this study had Jurkat cell RNA spiked in. The sequence in DNA is TGTGCCAGCAGCAAGCGGACAGGCACCGGGGAGCTGTTTTTT. Translation gives CASSKRTGTGELFF.